These 28 T cell receptor beta chains originate from one sample sequenced in a study of cytomegalovirus exposure and HLA in healthy donors. With 60 Vbeta and 13 Jbeta primers, the PCR was carried out. Using immunoSEQ multiplex PCR, the repertoire was profiled, and TCRdb retains in-frame clones only, with some absent. Of around 140,000 clones listed, almost 85% are singletons. Sequencing was performed on PBMCs. The receptors were sampled from a young man in good health and CMV-seropositive.

The V and J genes are TRBV19 and TRBJ2-3; 7 bases are a match to TRBD2. The CDR3 has 15 amino acids. Trimming took 5 bases from V and 2 from J; bases not matched to a gene: 7. The V gene's germline CDR1 is LNHDA and CDR2 SQIVND (reference sequence). CDR3 bases: TGTGCCAGTAGTGAGTCCGGACTAGACACAGATACGCAGTATTTT. It specifies CASSESGLDTDTQYF.

This clone was seen a few times. V gene TRBV7-8 combines with J gene TRBJ2-1; the match to TRBD2 covers 10 bases. The germline CDR1 and CDR2 sequences are SGHVS and FQNEAQ. This CDR3 spans 15 amino acids. V was clipped by 5 bases and J by 6 bases; unmatched bases: 7. The CDR3 DNA reads as TGTGCCAGCAGCCTCAGCGGGAGGGGTGTCAATGAGCAGTTCTTC. It encodes CASSLSGRGVNEQFF.

The CDR3 protein is CASSQESGGGRAYEQYF. The CDR3 DNA reads as TGCGCCAGCAGCCAAGAATCGGGCGGAGGGCGTGCCTACGAGCAGTACTTC. The chain uses TRBV4-1 and TRBJ2-7; D perhaps matches TRBD2 (6 bases). Trimming stripped 0 bases from V and 2 bases from J, with 17 bases between. This CDR3 has 17 residues. Germline V gives CDR1 MGHRA, CDR2 YSYEKL.

V gene TRBV5-6 combines with J gene TRBJ2-3, with D possibly matching TRBD1 (6 bases). The germline V gene encodes CDR1 SGHDT and CDR2 YYEEEE. V lost 4 bases, J lost 0 bases, and 12 bases lay in between. The CDR3 is made up of 15 amino acids. The CDR3 coding sequence is TGTGCCAGCAGCCCTTCCGGGACAAGCACAGATACGCAGTATTTT. It is translated as CASSPSGTSTDTQYF.

The table lists this clone with a count of one. This chain connects TRBV6-1 to TRBJ1-1; 11 nucleotides agree with TRBD1. CDR3 length: 16 amino acids. V shed 3 bases and J 2 bases; nucleotides not matched to a gene: 5. Germline CDR1 is MNHNS and CDR2 is SASEGT. The CDR3 sequence: CASSDRDRGGNTEAFF. In nucleotides, the CDR3 is TGTGCCAGCAGTGACCGGGACAGGGGGGGCAACACTGAAGCTTTCTTT.

V gene TRBV6-1 combines with J gene TRBJ1-1, with 7 bases matching TRBD1. The CDR3 contains 15 residues. The V segment lost 2 bases and the J segment 3 bases; nucleotides outside the gene matches: 6. CDR1 and CDR2 (germline): MNHNS, SASEGT. The CDR3 coding sequence is TGTGCCAGCAGTGAATACGACAGGGACTACACTGAAGCTTTCTTT. Its protein product is CASSEYDRDYTEAFF.

The rearrangement links TRBV5-6 to TRBJ2-1, with D possibly matching TRBD1 (6 bases). Germline-derived CDR1 and CDR2 are SGHDT and YYEEEE. This CDR3 region has 10 residues. Trimming pared 8 bases from V and 10 bases from J, leaving 10 bases between. CDR3 nucleotide sequence: TGTGCCAGTGGGGGCAGGGAGCAGTTCTTC. Translating it yields CASGGREQFF.

The chain uses TRBV5-6 and TRBJ2-2; D not resolved. Trimming pared 2 bases from V and 3 bases from J, leaving 5 bases between. The CDR3 extends over 13 amino acids. Germline loops: CDR1 SGHDT, CDR2 YYEEEE. The CDR3 here is CASSLLDTGELFF. The CDR3 region has the DNA TGTGCCAGCAGCTTATTAGACACCGGGGAGCTGTTTTTT. The variable domain in full, completed from reference TRBV5-6 and TRBJ2-2, reads DAGVTQSPTHLIKTRGQQVTLRCSPKSGHDTVSWYQQALGQGPQFIFQYYEEEERQRGNFPDRFSGHQFPNYSSELNVNALLLGDSALYLCASSLLDTGELFFGEGSRLTVL.

The chain combines TRBV6-7 with TRBJ2-5, with TRBD2 matching over 11 bases. Judging by the DNA end, TRBJ2-7 fits better; the J call may be wrong. TRBV6-7 is sorted into the ORF group, with uncertain function. The CDR3 runs to 16 residues. CDR3 sequence (DNA): TGTGCCAGCAGTTCCGAGACTAGCGGGAAGTCCTACGAGCAGTACTTC. It encodes CASSSETSGKSYEQYF.

The rearrangement joins TRBV5-4 to TRBJ2-1; 9 bases are shared with TRBD2. The CDR3 consists of 15 residues. Germline CDR1 reads SGHNT; CDR2 reads YYREEE (reference sequence). V lost 2 bases and J lost 4; bases outside the gene matches: 4. The CDR3 sequence: CASSFITSGYNEQFF. For the CDR3, the DNA is TGTGCCAGCAGCTTTATAACTAGCGGGTACAATGAGCAGTTCTTC.

The chain employs TRBV2 and TRBJ2-7; D possibly corresponds to TRBD2 (6 bases). Looked up from germline, CDR1 is SNHLY and CDR2 is FYNNEI. This CDR3 spans 13 amino acids. The V gene lost 9 bases and the J gene lost 4 bases, with 16 bases spanning the gap. The CDR3 DNA is TGTGCCAGAAGACCACTAGCCGAATACGAGCAGTACTTC. Amino acid sequence: CARRPLAEYEQYF.

CDR3 DNA sequence: TGTGCCAGCAGATCGGGACTAGCGGGCGGCACAGATACGCAGTATTTT. Its protein product is CASRSGLAGGTDTQYF. This chain links TRBV6-6 with TRBJ2-3; 12 bases fit TRBD2. The V gene end was trimmed by 6 bases and the J gene end by 1 base; junction bases not matched to a gene: 5. The CDR3 extends over 16 amino acids. Germline values: CDR1 MNHNY, CDR2 SVGAGI (reference sequence).

V is TRBV30 and J is TRBJ2-1, with 13 bases matching TRBD2. V dropped 1 base and J dropped 8; count of bases not matched to a gene: 5. CDR1 and CDR2 from the germline V gene are GTSNPN and SVGIG (reference sequence). The CDR3 extends over 15 amino acids. The CDR3 region has the DNA TGTGCCTGGAGTGGGACTAGCGGGAGTACGTATGAGCAGTTCTTC. This encodes CAWSGTSGSTYEQFF.

This chain connects TRBV9 to TRBJ2-7; 10 nucleotides align to TRBD2. Germline V CDR1 and CDR2: SGDLS, YYNGEE. This CDR3 spans 14 amino acids. The trim removed 8 bases at V and 3 bases at J, leaving 8 bases unmatched. The CDR3 nucleotides are TGTGCCAGTTCCCGAGGGACTAGCGTCTACGAGCAGTACTTC. This sequence encodes CASSRGTSVYEQYF.

The CDR3 region has the DNA TGTGCCAGCAGTTTACTAGCGGGAGGGCCGAGGGAGTACTTC. It codes for CASSLLAGGPREYF. The chain has TRBV6-6 and TRBJ2-7; 13 positions match TRBD2. The V segment lost 4 bases and the J segment 11 bases; nucleotides outside the gene matches: 8. From germline, CDR1 is MNHNY and CDR2 SVGAGI (reference sequence). This CDR3 spans 14 amino acids.

The genes are TRBV6-1 and TRBJ1-4; D is possibly TRBD1 (5 bases). The length of the CDR3 is 14 residues. Germline lookup yields CDR1 MNHNS and CDR2 SASEGT. V lost 8 bases and J 8 bases, leaving 18 bases between the germline ends. In DNA, the CDR3 is TGTGCCAGCGGGCGGACAACAGTTGAGGAAAAACTGTTTTTT. Translation gives CASGRTTVEEKLFF.

This clone was seen a few times. The chain recombines TRBV6-1 with TRBJ2-1; maybe TRBD1 (6 bases). Germline V gene lookup returns CDR1 MNHNS and CDR2 SASEGT. V was shortened by 10 bases and J by 1 base, with 11 bases between the two germline ends. CDR3 length equals 13 residues. The CDR3 nucleotides are TGTGCCACCGAGGGGGATTCCTACAATGAGCAGTTCTTC. Amino acid sequence: CATEGDSYNEQFF.

V is TRBV9 and J is TRBJ2-5; TRBD1 might be the D (5 bases). The CDR3 contains 12 residues. Germline V lookup: CDR1 SGDLS, CDR2 YYNGEE. The germline V and J ends were trimmed by 3 bases and 9 bases, with 12 bases remaining between them. CDR3 in amino acids: CASSDYGAPQYF. The CDR3 nucleotides are TGTGCCAGCAGCGACTATGGGGCCCCCCAGTACTTC.

The V call is TRBV18, the J call TRBJ1-2; TRBD1 agrees at 8 bases. From germline, CDR1 is KGHSH and CDR2 LQKENI. With V trimmed by 3 bases and J by 2 bases, 8 bases remained unmatched. This CDR3 is built from 16 residues. CDR3 residues: CASSPTTGQGNYGYTF. In nucleotides, the CDR3 is TGTGCCAGCTCACCTACTACCGGACAGGGCAACTATGGCTACACCTTC.

J is TRBJ2-3 and V is TRBV30; the match to TRBD2 covers 7 bases. The CDR3 sequence is 13 residues long. J gave up 6 bases and V 4 bases, and 7 bases lay outside the gene matches. Germline loops: CDR1 GTSNPN, CDR2 SVGIG (reference sequence). The CDR3 region has the DNA TGTGCCTGGAACAATGCGGGAGTGGATACGCAGTATTTT. It codes for CAWNNAGVDTQYF. Combining the CDR3 with reference TRBV30 and TRBJ2-3 gives the whole variable domain SQTIHQWPATLVQPVGSPLSLECTVEGTSNPNLYWYRQAAGRGLQLLFYSVGIGQISSEVPQNLSASRPQDRQFILSSKKLLLSDSGFYLCAWNNAGVDTQYFGPGTRLTVL.

The chain employs TRBV6-1 and TRBJ1-2; D uncertain. Germline loops: CDR1 MNHNS, CDR2 SASEGT. The CDR3 spans 12 residues. Trimming shortened V by 1 base and J by 4 bases, and 4 bases separated the two germline ends. CDR3 region: CASSEVFYGYTF. As DNA, the CDR3 is TGTGCCAGCAGTGAAGTATTCTATGGCTACACCTTC.

With respect to this clone: A junction end diverges from the germline sequence, so it may reflect a read error. Within the sample, other DNA sequences also encode this same CDR3. V and J are TRBV15 and TRBJ1-3, with 10 bases fitting TRBD1. Germline CDR1 and CDR2: LNHNV and YYDKDF (reference sequence). The CDR3 runs to 19 residues. CDR3 region: CATSRDYRDRGLVGNTIYF. The CDR3 nucleotides read TGCGCCACCAGCAGAGATTACCGGGACAGGGGTCTCGTTGGAAACACCATATATTTT.

This chain links TRBV5-4 with TRBJ2-7, with D possibly being TRBD1 (6 bases). This CDR3 comprises 15 residues. Germline V gives CDR1 SGHNT, CDR2 YYREEE (reference sequence). Between the trimmed V and J ends, which lost 7 bases and 3 bases, there was a span of 20 bases. The CDR3 spells CASSTQGQDLYEQYF. CDR3 sequence (DNA): TGTGCCAGCTCTACTCAGGGGCAGGATCTCTACGAGCAGTACTTC. Drawing the rest from reference TRBV5-4 and TRBJ2-7, the complete variable domain is ETGVTQSPTHLIKTRGQQVTLRCSSQSGHNTVSWYQQALGQGPQFIFQYYREEENGRGNFPPRFSGLQFPNYSSELNVNALELDDSALYLCASSTQGQDLYEQYFGPGTRLTVT.

The gene calls are TRBV9 and TRBJ1-3; D is perhaps TRBD1 (5 bases). This CDR3 has 17 amino acids. The germline V and J ends were trimmed by 0 bases and 0 bases, with 13 bases remaining between them. Germline V gives CDR1 SGDLS, CDR2 YYNGEE. The CDR3 here is CASSVAVGHLSGNTIYF. CDR3 coding DNA: TGTGCCAGCAGCGTAGCGGTTGGACACCTCTCTGGAAACACCATATATTTT.

The chain has TRBV7-9 and TRBJ2-7, with D possibly being TRBD1 (6 bases). This CDR3 spans 16 amino acids. Trimming removed 5 bases at V and 3 bases at J, with 20 bases between. Germline V lookup: CDR1 SEHNR, CDR2 FQNEAQ (reference sequence). The CDR3 sequence is CASSDTGRGSSYEQYF. The CDR3 DNA follows: TGTGCCAGCAGCGATACGGGCAGGGGCTCAAGCTACGAGCAGTACTTC.

The rearrangement links TRBV5-1 to TRBJ2-3, with D perhaps TRBD2 (6 bases). Deletions cut 6 bases from V and 5 bases from J, with 22 bases between. The CDR3 loop spans 16 amino acids. Germline CDR1 SGHRS, CDR2 YFSETQ. CDR3 in amino acids: CASMKFEAGRGDTQYF. In DNA form, the CDR3 reads TGCGCCAGCATGAAATTCGAGGCGGGGAGAGGAGATACGCAGTATTTT.

The rearrangement links TRBV19 to TRBJ2-7; D perhaps matches TRBD2 (6 bases). CDR3 length equals 15 residues. V was shortened by 3 bases and J by 2 bases, with 14 bases between the two germline ends. Germline V lookup: CDR1 LNHDA, CDR2 SQIVND (reference sequence). CDR3 sequence: CASSMAGGAPYEQYF. In DNA, the CDR3 is TGTGCCAGTAGTATGGCAGGCGGGGCCCCCTACGAGCAGTACTTC.

The gene calls are TRBV27 and TRBJ2-7; 8 bases align to TRBD2. Germline V gene sequence: CDR1 MNHEY, CDR2 SMNVEV (reference sequence). The CDR3 is 13 amino acids. V lost 5 bases to trimming and J lost 4 bases; unmatched junction nucleotides: 4. DNA of the CDR3: TGTGCCAGCAGTACTAGCGGTTTATACGAGCAGTACTTC. This gives the protein CASSTSGLYEQYF.